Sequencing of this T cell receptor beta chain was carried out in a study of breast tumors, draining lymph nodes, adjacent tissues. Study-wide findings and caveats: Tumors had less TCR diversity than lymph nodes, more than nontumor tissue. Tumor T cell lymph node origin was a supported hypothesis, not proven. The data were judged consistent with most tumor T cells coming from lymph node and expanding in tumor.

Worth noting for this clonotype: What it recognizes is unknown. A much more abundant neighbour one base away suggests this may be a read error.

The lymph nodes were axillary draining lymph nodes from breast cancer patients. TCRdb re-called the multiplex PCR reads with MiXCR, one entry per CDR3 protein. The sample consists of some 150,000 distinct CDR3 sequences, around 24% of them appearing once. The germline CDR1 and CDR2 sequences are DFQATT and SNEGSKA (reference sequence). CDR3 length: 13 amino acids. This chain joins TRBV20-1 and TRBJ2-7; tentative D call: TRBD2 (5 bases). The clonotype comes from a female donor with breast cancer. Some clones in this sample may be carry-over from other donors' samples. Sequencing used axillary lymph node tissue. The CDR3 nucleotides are TGCAGTGCTAGAGCCCCGCTAGGAGGCGAGCAGCACTTC. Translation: CSARAPLGGEQHF.